This T cell receptor beta chain was sequenced during a study of shared clonotypes between healthy human individuals. About the study: Each donor contributed plates that comprised three CD4 naive, three CD4 memory, two CD8 naive and one CD8 memory.

Germline lookup yields CDR1 MNHNS and CDR2 SASEGT. The ends lost 6 bases at V and 3 bases at J; junction bases unmatched: 3. This CDR3 region has 13 residues. Sequenced by immunoSEQ multiplex PCR; TCRdb stores in-frame clones only, minus some. The sample shows 1 million to 1.2 million clones, approximately 75% of them seen only once. Sequencing was carried out using memory CD4+ T cells from PBMCs. As for subset: CD45RA-negative fraction. This TCR was recovered from a man in his late teens or twenties in good health. Some clones in this sample may be carry-over from other donors' samples. V is TRBV6-1 and J is TRBJ2-5, with 8 bases fitting TRBD2. The CDR3 region has the DNA TGTGCCAGCAGGGTAGCGGGAAAAGAGACCCAGTACTTC. Its translation: CASRVAGKETQYF.